This passage covers 32 T cell receptor beta chains from one sample sequenced in a study of cytomegalovirus exposure and HLA in healthy donors. Assay used: immunoSEQ multiplex PCR; TCRdb lists only in-frame clones, some missing. The top ten clones hold over 1.1% of a sample with about 110,000 clones, 70% to 90% of them seen once. Sequenced input: PBMCs. These receptors came from a woman in her thirties in good health and CMV-seropositive.

This clone has only one observation. J is TRBJ1-1 and V is TRBV6-1, with a weak D call TRBD1 (6 bases). With 6 bases removed from V and 4 bases from J, the gap between germline ends came to 12 bases. From germline, CDR1 is MNHNS and CDR2 SASEGT. The CDR3 runs 13 residues. In DNA form, the CDR3 reads TGTGCCAGCAGCCAGACAGGATCCACTGAAGCTTTCTTT. Its protein is CASSQTGSTEAFF.

The CDR3 here is CASSLNTGEQYF. CDR3 bases: TGCGCCAGCAGCTTGAATACAGGCGAGCAGTACTTC. The chain employs TRBV5-1 and TRBJ2-7, with D tentatively TRBD1 (5 bases). The CDR3 covers 12 residues. In germline, CDR1 is SGHRS, CDR2 YFSETQ. Trimming shortened V by 1 base and J by 6 bases, and 8 bases separated the two germline ends.

This clone was counted a single time. The V and J genes are TRBV4-1 and TRBJ1-2, with 7 bases identical to TRBD1. This CDR3 has 17 amino acids. Germline assignment: CDR1 MGHRA and CDR2 YSYEKL. V shed 4 bases, J shed 4 bases, and the junction held 15 bases outside the gene matches. The CDR3 here is CASSPPEARGQRYGYTF. The CDR3 DNA reads TGCGCCAGCAGCCCCCCCGAGGCGAGGGGGCAGCGCTATGGCTACACCTTC.

The chain couples TRBV2 to TRBJ2-7; D is perhaps TRBD2 (5 bases). There are 12 residues in the CDR3. V was shortened by 7 bases and J by 4 bases, with 11 bases between the two germline ends. Germline loops: CDR1 SNHLY, CDR2 FYNNEI. Here the CDR3 reads CASNRERYEQYF. The CDR3 DNA reads TGTGCCAGCAACCGGGAACGGTACGAGCAGTACTTC. The full variable domain, with the rest looked up from reference TRBV2 and TRBJ2-7, is EPEVTQTPSHQVTQMGQEVILRCVPISNHLYFYWYRQILGQKVEFLVSFYNNEISEKSEIFDDQFSVERPDGSNFTLKIRSTKLEDSAMYFCASNRERYEQYFGPGTRLTVT.

The chain has TRBV5-1 and TRBJ2-3; 11 bases align to TRBD2. This CDR3 spans 16 amino acids. Per the germline V gene, CDR1 is SGHRS and CDR2 is YFSETQ. V lost 1 base and J lost 2; bases outside the gene matches: 3. CDR3 loop: CASSLRLAGPTDTQYF. CDR3 coding DNA: TGCGCCAGCAGCTTGCGACTAGCGGGACCCACAGATACGCAGTATTTT. Supplemented by reference TRBV5-1 and TRBJ2-3, the full variable domain reads KAGVTQTPRYLIKTRGQQVTLSCSPISGHRSVSWYQQTPGQGLQFLFEYFSETQRNKGNFPGRFSGRQFSNSRSEMNVSTLELGDSALYLCASSLRLAGPTDTQYFGPGTRLTVL.

J is TRBJ2-2 and V is TRBV5-1; TRBD2 might be the D (5 bases). Trimming removed 4 bases at V and 3 bases at J, with 16 bases between. This CDR3 comprises 16 residues. Germline V gives CDR1 SGHRS, CDR2 YFSETQ. This chain's CDR3 is CASSVGLFGDTGELFF. DNA for the CDR3: TGCGCCAGCAGCGTCGGACTGTTCGGGGACACCGGGGAGCTGTTTTTT.

The chain joins TRBV11-1 to TRBJ2-1, with D possibly TRBD2 on 6 matching bases. CDR1 is SGHAT, CDR2 FQDESV, per germline (reference sequence). The CDR3 spans 15 residues. With 4 bases removed from V and 6 bases from J, the gap between germline ends came to 16 bases. The CDR3 nucleotides are TGTGCCAGCAGCTCCATAGAGACTAGGATCAATGAGCAGTTCTTC. It specifies CASSSIETRINEQFF.

This clone was seen a few times. The V and J genes are TRBV4-2 and TRBJ2-3; 11 positions match TRBD2. The germline V gene encodes CDR1 LGHNA and CDR2 YNFKEQ. V shed 1 base, J shed 3 bases, and the junction held 6 bases outside the gene matches. The CDR3 is 17 residues long. In nucleotides, the CDR3 is TGTGCCAGCAGCCAAGCCCTAGCGGGAGGTGGGACAGATACGCAGTATTTT. Translated: CASSQALAGGGTDTQYF.

The chain couples TRBV4-2 to TRBJ2-1; 9 bases match TRBD2. Trimming cost V 0 bases and J 16 bases; bases outside gene matches: 7. This CDR3 has 13 residues. Germline CDR1 and CDR2: LGHNA and YNFKEQ. The CDR3 is CASSQDLAGFTFF. Here the CDR3 DNA reads TGTGCCAGCAGCCAAGATCTAGCGGGATTTACTTTCTTC.

The chain carries TRBV5-1 and TRBJ1-2; D is uncertain. This CDR3 contains 13 residues. Trimming pared 3 bases from V and 3 bases from J, leaving 9 bases between. The germline gives CDR1 SGHRS, CDR2 YFSETQ. The CDR3 loop is CASSSQVDYGYTF. The CDR3 DNA sequence: TGCGCCAGCAGCTCGCAGGTGGACTATGGCTACACCTTC.

V gene TRBV10-3 combines with J gene TRBJ1-1, with D perhaps TRBD1 (5 bases). The germline CDR1 and CDR2 sequences are ENHRY and SYGVKD. Trimming shortened V by 4 bases and J by 5 bases, and 11 bases separated the two germline ends. The CDR3 is 13 amino acids. CDR3 coding DNA: TGTGCCATCAGTGGCGCAGGGAAAACTGAAGCTTTCTTT. It is translated as CAISGAGKTEAFF.

This rearrangement joins TRBV15 to TRBJ1-2; the D gene is possibly TRBD1 (5 bases). Between the trimmed V and J ends, which lost 4 bases and 6 bases, there was a span of 18 bases. CDR3 length: 15 residues. Germline loops: CDR1 LNHNV, CDR2 YYDKDF (reference sequence). The CDR3 sequence: CATSKGSGQSDGYTF. The CDR3 coding sequence is TGTGCCACCAGCAAGGGGTCAGGGCAGTCGGATGGCTACACCTTC. Full variable domain (missing parts from reference TRBV15 and TRBJ1-2): DAMVIQNPRYQVTQFGKPVTLSCSQTLNHNVMYWYQQKSSQAPKLLFHYYDKDFNNEADTPDNFQSRRPNTSFCFLDIRSPGLGDTAMYLCATSKGSGQSDGYTFGSGTRLTVV.

The chain recombines TRBV14 with TRBJ2-3; 13 bases are a match to TRBD2. Germline CDR1 and CDR2: SGHDN and FVKESK. The CDR3 length is 15 residues. J was trimmed by 4 bases and V by 6 bases; bases with no gene match: 4. In DNA, the CDR3 is TGTGCCAGCAGGCCGGGACTAGCGGGACCAGATACGCAGTATTTT. Residues: CASRPGLAGPDTQYF.

This clone is a singleton in its sample. V is TRBV13 and J is TRBJ2-1, with D possibly being TRBD1 (6 bases). The CDR3 is made up of 13 amino acids. V lost 5 bases and J 4 bases, leaving 9 bases between the germline ends. Germline CDR1 is PRHDT and CDR2 is FYEKMQ (reference sequence). CDR3 nucleotide sequence: TGTGCCAGCAGCCCAGGGGCTTACAATGAGCAGTTCTTC. This translates into CASSPGAYNEQFF.

The chain recombines TRBV6-5 with TRBJ2-7; 10 positions agree with TRBD2. V lost 7 bases, J lost 7 bases, and 7 bases stayed unmatched. CDR3 length: 13 residues. Germline assignment: CDR1 MNHEY and CDR2 SVGAGI. Here the CDR3 reads CASTGLAAEEQYF. The DNA of the CDR3 is TGTGCCAGCACCGGACTAGCGGCTGAGGAGCAGTACTTC.

The chain uses TRBV2 and TRBJ2-7, with D unclear. Germline CDR1 SNHLY, CDR2 FYNNEI. The V and J ends lost 11 bases and 0 bases respectively, with 14 bases between them. The CDR3 covers 13 residues. The CDR3 nucleotides read TGTGCCCACAGACGCTCAAGCTCCTACGAGCAGTACTTC. It encodes CAHRRSSSYEQYF. The full variable domain, its missing parts supplied by reference TRBV2 and TRBJ2-7, is EPEVTQTPSHQVTQMGQEVILRCVPISNHLYFYWYRQILGQKVEFLVSFYNNEISEKSEIFDDQFSVERPDGSNFTLKIRSTKLEDSAMYFCAHRRSSSYEQYFGPGTRLTVT.

The count of this clone is one. This chain connects TRBV10-2 to TRBJ2-2; the D gene is possibly TRBD2 (5 bases). V was shortened by 9 bases and J by 3 bases, with 17 bases between the two germline ends. This CDR3 region has 15 residues. Germline-derived CDR1 and CDR2 are WSHSY and SAAADI. The CDR3 spells CASKTAAGDTGELFF. CDR3 sequence (DNA): TGCGCCAGTAAAACAGCGGCGGGTGACACCGGGGAGCTGTTTTTT.

This chain uses TRBV11-2 with TRBJ2-7; tentative D call: TRBD1 (6 bases). This CDR3 spans 15 amino acids. Germline V lookup: CDR1 SGHAT, CDR2 FQNNGV. Trimming left V 1 base short and J 2 bases short, with 12 bases between. The CDR3 region is CASSLGAGAAYEQYF. Here the CDR3 DNA reads TGTGCCAGCAGCTTAGGTGCAGGGGCTGCCTACGAGCAGTACTTC. Variable domain in full (rest from reference TRBV11-2 and TRBJ2-7): EAGVAQSPRYKIIEKRQSVAFWCNPISGHATLYWYQQILGQGPKLLIQFQNNGVVDDSQLPKDRFSAERLKGVDSTLKIQPAKLEDSAVYLCASSLGAGAAYEQYFGPGTRLTVT.

The V call is TRBV9, the J call TRBJ1-1; D is ambiguous. CDR1 SGDLS and CDR2 YYNGEE come from the germline V gene. This CDR3 is built from 14 residues. Trimming removed 4 bases at V and 7 bases at J, with 17 bases between. The CDR3 protein is CASSPSSILNEAFF. DNA for the CDR3: TGTGCCAGCAGCCCATCTAGTATTTTAAATGAAGCTTTCTTT.

The genes are TRBV19 and TRBJ2-7, with 7 bases fitting TRBD1. CDR3 size: 14 residues. After removal of 6 bases from V and 2 bases from J, the junction contained 7 bases not matched to a gene. Germline lookup yields CDR1 LNHDA and CDR2 SQIVND (reference sequence). The CDR3 nucleotides read TGTGCCAGTAGGAGAGACAGGGCAGCCTACGAGCAGTACTTC. Translated, it gives CASRRDRAAYEQYF.

The rearrangement uses TRBV6-1 and TRBJ2-7; TRBD2 agrees at 10 bases. Germline trimming cut 7 bases from V and 4 bases from J; bases unmatched to any gene: 7. The V gene's germline CDR1 is MNHNS and CDR2 SASEGT. The CDR3 contains 14 residues. CDR3 DNA sequence: TGTGCCAGCACCCATTCAGCGGGAGGGTACGAGCAGTACTTC. Encoded protein: CASTHSAGGYEQYF.

The rearrangement links TRBV5-6 to TRBJ2-7, with D possibly being TRBD2 (7 bases). Per germline, CDR1 SGHDT and CDR2 YYEEEE. Trimming cost V 4 bases and J 3 bases, with 17 bases left between them. The CDR3 consists of 15 residues. The CDR3 bases are TGTGCCAGCAGCCCAGGCGGGGGCGGTTACTACGAGCAGTACTTC. Translated: CASSPGGGGYYEQYF. The full variable domain, in which reference TRBV5-6 and TRBJ2-7 provide the parts outside the CDR3, is DAGVTQSPTHLIKTRGQQVTLRCSPKSGHDTVSWYQQALGQGPQFIFQYYEEEERQRGNFPDRFSGHQFPNYSSELNVNALLLGDSALYLCASSPGGGGYYEQYFGPGTRLTVT.

This chain uses TRBV27 with TRBJ1-6; TRBD1 aligns across 8 bases. The J segment lost 10 bases and the V segment lost 2 bases, leaving 10 bases of the junction unmatched. The CDR3 consists of 16 residues. Germline V gives CDR1 MNHEY, CDR2 SMNVEV (reference sequence). CDR3 in amino acids: CASSLGSRGRSSPLHF. Written as DNA, the CDR3 is TGTGCCAGCAGTTTAGGGTCCAGGGGGCGCAGCTCACCCCTCCACTTT.

This rearrangement joins TRBV6-4 to TRBJ2-2, with a weak D call TRBD2 (5 bases). V was shortened by 0 bases and J by 6 bases, with 11 bases between the two germline ends. The CDR3 has 15 amino acids. CDR1 MRHNA and CDR2 SNTAGT come from the germline V gene. The CDR3 DNA reads TGTGCCAGCAGTGACTCGGCTGGGAGCGCCGGGGAGCTGTTTTTT. As protein: CASSDSAGSAGELFF.

This clone has just a few counts. V usage is TRBV6-5 and J usage is TRBJ1-2; D is uncertain. The CDR3 covers 12 residues. CDR1 MNHEY and CDR2 SVGAGI come from the germline V gene. Trimming shortened V by 4 bases and J by 5 bases, and 8 bases separated the two germline ends. This chain's CDR3 is CASSSLPYGYTF. CDR3 DNA: TGTGCCAGCAGTTCGCTACCTTATGGCTACACCTTC.

In nucleotides, the CDR3 is TGTGCCAGCAGCGTAGGCGGAGGGCAGGGGGCGGAAGAGCAGTACTTC. This sequence encodes CASSVGGGQGAEEQYF. The gene calls are TRBV9 and TRBJ2-7; 8 bases are a match to TRBD1. The junction had 12 bases not matched to a gene; V was cut back by 0 bases and J by 7 bases. CDR1 and CDR2 (germline): SGDLS, YYNGEE. The CDR3 extends over 16 amino acids.

The chain recombines TRBV7-3 with TRBJ2-5, with 9 bases that match TRBD1. CDR3 length equals 13 residues. The trim removed 5 bases at V and 6 bases at J, leaving 4 bases unmatched. The germline gives CDR1 SGHTA, CDR2 FQGTGA. CDR3 residues: CASSPTGGKTQYF. The CDR3 DNA sequence: TGTGCCAGCAGCCCGACAGGGGGAAAGACCCAGTACTTC.

This sequence joins TRBV18 and TRBJ2-1; 7 bases are shared with TRBD2. Germline values: CDR1 KGHSH, CDR2 LQKENI. This CDR3 spans 12 amino acids. Losses at the gene ends were 8 bases for V and 6 bases for J; bases not matched to a gene: 4. The CDR3 DNA sequence: TGTGCCAGCCAGACTAGCCCCAATGAGCAGTTCTTC. Amino acid sequence: CASQTSPNEQFF. Looking up the rest from reference TRBV18 and TRBJ2-1 gives the full variable domain: NAGVMQNPRHLVRRRGQEARLRCSPMKGHSHVYWYRQLPEEGLKFMVYLQKENIIDESGMPKERFSAEFPKEGPSILRIQQVVRGDSAAYFCASQTSPNEQFFGPGTRLTVL.

This chain uses TRBV6-4 with TRBJ2-1; 11 bases agree with TRBD2. Germline loops: CDR1 MRHNA, CDR2 SNTAGT. The CDR3 extends over 16 amino acids. Germline trimming cut 0 bases from V and 4 bases from J; bases unmatched to any gene: 2. CDR3 sequence: CASSDSASGGYNEQFF. In DNA, the CDR3 is TGTGCCAGCAGTGACTCGGCTAGCGGGGGGTACAATGAGCAGTTCTTC.

J is TRBJ1-3 and V is TRBV29-1, with no clear D. There are 13 residues in the CDR3. Germline V gene lookup returns CDR1 SQVTM and CDR2 ANQGSEA. Trimming took off 4 bases at V and 4 bases at J, with 11 bases between the two ends. Written as DNA, the CDR3 is TGCAGCGTTGGGTGGAGTTCGGGAAACACCATATATTTT. Its translation is CSVGWSSGNTIYF.

The gene calls are TRBV7-2 and TRBJ2-7; TRBD2 might be the D (7 bases). Trimming shortened V by 4 bases and J by 4 bases, and 14 bases separated the two germline ends. Germline V gene sequence: CDR1 SGHTA, CDR2 FQGNSA. The CDR3 spans 14 residues. CDR3 nucleotide sequence: TGTGCCAGCAGCTCCAGGGAGGGGGGTTACGAGCAGTACTTC. Amino acid sequence: CASSSREGGYEQYF. Looking up the rest from reference TRBV7-2 and TRBJ2-7 gives the full variable domain: GAGVSQSPSNKVTEKGKDVELRCDPISGHTALYWYRQSLGQGLEFLIYFQGNSAPDKSGLPSDRFSAERTGGSVSTLTIQRTQQEDSAVYLCASSSREGGYEQYFGPGTRLTVT.

V and J are TRBV2 and TRBJ1-5, with D unclear. The CDR3 covers 15 residues. Trimming removed 6 bases from V and 3 bases from J, with 15 bases in between. The germline V gene encodes CDR1 SNHLY and CDR2 FYNNEI. CDR3 in amino acids: CASRQTGISNQPQHF. In nucleotides, the CDR3 is TGTGCCAGCAGGCAAACCGGGATCTCCAATCAGCCCCAGCATTTT.